A selection of T cell receptor beta chains follows, all from one sample in a study of cytomegalovirus exposure and HLA in healthy donors. The data were produced by immunoSEQ multiplex PCR, yet TCRdb's version contains in-frame clones alone and is incomplete. This table holds about 46,000 clones. The specimen was PBMCs. These receptors were collected from a middle-aged woman in good health and CMV-seronegative. The conserved cysteine and the conserved F or W are not part of the CDR3 here. Fields, in order: V gene, CDR3 protein.

TRBV2,ASTAGRLNTEAF
TRBV30,AWSLYQETQY
TRBV6-6,ASSYSRGSGNTIY
TRBV7-8,ASSLESGTGYAYT
TRBV4-1,ASSPGQGNYGYT
TRBV5-1,ASSLAGGENGYT
TRBV14,ASSQGVRTNSYEQY
TRBV6-5,ASSIRDRDTGELF
TRBV4-3,ASSQQRQITGELF
TRBV9,ASSARTGGSGKLF
TRBV25-1,ASRSGTGDYNEQF
TRBV4-1,ASSQASGQVRNEQY
TRBV14,ASSQVMAPRGYT
TRBV15,ATSRDYGGSINEQY
TRBV19,ASSITSGSSGANVLT
TRBV9,ASSVEGAKYNEQF
TRBV27,ASSRALGSADTQY